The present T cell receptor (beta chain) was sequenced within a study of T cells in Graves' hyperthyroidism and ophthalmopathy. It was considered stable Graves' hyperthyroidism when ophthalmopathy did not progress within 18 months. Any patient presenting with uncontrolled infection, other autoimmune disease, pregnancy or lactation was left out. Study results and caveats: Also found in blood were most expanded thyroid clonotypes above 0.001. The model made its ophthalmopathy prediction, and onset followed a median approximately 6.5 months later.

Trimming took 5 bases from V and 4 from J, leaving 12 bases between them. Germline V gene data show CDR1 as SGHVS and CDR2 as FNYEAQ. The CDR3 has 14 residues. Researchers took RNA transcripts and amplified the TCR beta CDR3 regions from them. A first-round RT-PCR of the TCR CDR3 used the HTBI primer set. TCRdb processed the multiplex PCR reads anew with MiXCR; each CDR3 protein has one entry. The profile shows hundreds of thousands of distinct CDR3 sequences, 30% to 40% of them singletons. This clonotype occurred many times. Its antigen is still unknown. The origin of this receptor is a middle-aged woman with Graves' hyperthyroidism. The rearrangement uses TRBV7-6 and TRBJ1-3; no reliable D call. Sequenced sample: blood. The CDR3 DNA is TGTGCCAGCAGCCGCACAATCGCGGGAAACACCATATATTTT. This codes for CASSRTIAGNTIYF.